This record looks at one T cell receptor beta chain sequence and its context. Its antigen is unknown. This specimen belongs to a study of identical twins. Study findings and constraints: Memory repertoires showed no such pattern, whereas abundant cord blood beta clonotypes carried fewer insertions.

The CDR3 runs 14 residues. With 7 bases removed from V and 4 bases from J, the gap between germline ends came to 16 bases. TCRdb re-called the 5' RACE reads through MiXCR, storing one row per CDR3 protein. The sample holds 400,000 to 600,000 distinct CDR3 sequences, 20% to 25% seen once. These data also formed part of another study, on yellow fever vaccine responses in identical twins.

This TCR came from a woman aged 18-30 years in good health. J is TRBJ1-1 and V is TRBV12-3 or TRBV12-4, with D unresolved. Sequencing used CD4+ T cells sorted from blood. The CDR3 is CASTPSSGSTEAFF. The CDR3 DNA is TGTGCCAGCACCCCATCTTCGGGATCCACTGAAGCTTTCTTT.